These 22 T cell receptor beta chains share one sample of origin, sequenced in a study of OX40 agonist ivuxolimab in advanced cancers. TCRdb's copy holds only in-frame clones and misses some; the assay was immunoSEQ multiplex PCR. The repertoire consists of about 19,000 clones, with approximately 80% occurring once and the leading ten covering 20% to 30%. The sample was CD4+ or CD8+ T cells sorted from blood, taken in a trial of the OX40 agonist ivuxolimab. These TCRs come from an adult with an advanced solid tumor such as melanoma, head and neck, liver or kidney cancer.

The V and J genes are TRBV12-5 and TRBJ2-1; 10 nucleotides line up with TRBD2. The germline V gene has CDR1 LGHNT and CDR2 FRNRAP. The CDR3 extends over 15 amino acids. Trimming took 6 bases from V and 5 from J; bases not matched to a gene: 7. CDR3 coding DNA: TGTGCTAGTGGGTTAGCGGGAGGATTCCACAATGAGCAGTTCTTC. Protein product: CASGLAGGFHNEQFF.

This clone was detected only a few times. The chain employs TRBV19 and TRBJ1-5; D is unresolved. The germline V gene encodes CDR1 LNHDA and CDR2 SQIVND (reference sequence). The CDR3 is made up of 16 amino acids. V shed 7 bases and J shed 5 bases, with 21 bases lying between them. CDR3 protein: CASTRRRRELHQPQHF. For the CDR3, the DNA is TGTGCCAGTACCCGGCGGCGGAGAGAGTTGCATCAGCCCCAGCATTTT.

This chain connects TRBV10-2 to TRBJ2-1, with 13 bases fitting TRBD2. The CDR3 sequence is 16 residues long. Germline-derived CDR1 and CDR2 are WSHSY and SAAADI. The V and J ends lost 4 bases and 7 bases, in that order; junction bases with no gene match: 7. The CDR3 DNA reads TGCGCCAGCAGTGGGCTACTAGCGGGGGGGCTTAATGAGCAGTTCTTC. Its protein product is CASSGLLAGGLNEQFF.

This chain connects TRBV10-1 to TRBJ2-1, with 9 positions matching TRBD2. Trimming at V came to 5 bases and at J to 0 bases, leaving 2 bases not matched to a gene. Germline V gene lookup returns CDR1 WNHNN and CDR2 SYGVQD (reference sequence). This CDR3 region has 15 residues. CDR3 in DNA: TGCGCCAGCAGTCTAGCGGGAAACTCCTACAATGAGCAGTTCTTC. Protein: CASSLAGNSYNEQFF.

CDR3 protein: CASSVGAQETQYF. The CDR3 DNA reads TGTGCCAGCAGCGTTGGTGCCCAAGAGACCCAGTACTTC. The rearrangement uses TRBV5-6 and TRBJ2-5; D is unclear. This CDR3 is 13 amino acids long. Germline V gene sequence: CDR1 SGHDT, CDR2 YYEEEE. V lost 4 bases, J lost 1 base, and 8 bases lay in between.

CDR3 sequence reads: CASRGSYEQYF. The CDR3 bases are TGTGCCAGCAGGGGATCCTACGAGCAGTACTTC. The rearrangement uses TRBV27 and TRBJ2-7; D not resolved. The V end lost 6 bases, the J end lost 1 base, and 4 bases lay between the germline ends. Germline CDR1 reads MNHEY; CDR2 reads SMNVEV (reference sequence). CDR3 length: 11 residues.

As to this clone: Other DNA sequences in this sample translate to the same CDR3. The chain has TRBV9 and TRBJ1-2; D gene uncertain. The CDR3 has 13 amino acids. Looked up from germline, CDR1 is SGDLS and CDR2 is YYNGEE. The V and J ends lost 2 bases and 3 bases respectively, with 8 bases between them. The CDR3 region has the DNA TGTGCCAGCAGCGTTGGCGGAGACTATGGCTACACCTTC. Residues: CASSVGGDYGYTF.

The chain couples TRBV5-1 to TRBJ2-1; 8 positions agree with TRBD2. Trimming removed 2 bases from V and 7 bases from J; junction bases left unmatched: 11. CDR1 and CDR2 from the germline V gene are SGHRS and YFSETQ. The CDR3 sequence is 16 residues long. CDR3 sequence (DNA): TGCGCCAGCAGCTTTATAGCGGGATTCACGGGGAATGAGCAGTTCTTC. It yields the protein CASSFIAGFTGNEQFF.

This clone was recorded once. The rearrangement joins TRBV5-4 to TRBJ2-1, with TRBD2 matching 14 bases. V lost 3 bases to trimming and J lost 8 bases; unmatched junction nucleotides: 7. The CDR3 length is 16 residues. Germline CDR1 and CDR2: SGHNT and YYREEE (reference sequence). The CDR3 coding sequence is TGTGCCAGCAGCTGGGGGTCGGGACTAGCGGGAGATGAGCAGTTCTTC. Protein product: CASSWGSGLAGDEQFF.

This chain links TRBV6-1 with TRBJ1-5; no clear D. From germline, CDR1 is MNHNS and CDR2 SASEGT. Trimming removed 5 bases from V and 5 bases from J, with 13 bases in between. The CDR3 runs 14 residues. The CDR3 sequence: CASSINRRDQPQHF. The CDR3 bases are TGTGCCAGCAGTATAAACCGGAGGGATCAGCCCCAGCATTTT.

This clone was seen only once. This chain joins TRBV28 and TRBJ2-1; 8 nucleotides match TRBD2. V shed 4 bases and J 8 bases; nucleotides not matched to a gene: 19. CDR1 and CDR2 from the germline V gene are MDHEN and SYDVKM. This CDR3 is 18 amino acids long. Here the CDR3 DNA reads TGTGCCAGCAGTTCCCAACGGCGGGAGGCCGGTGAGATCTATGAGCAGTTCTTC. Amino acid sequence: CASSSQRREAGEIYEQFF.

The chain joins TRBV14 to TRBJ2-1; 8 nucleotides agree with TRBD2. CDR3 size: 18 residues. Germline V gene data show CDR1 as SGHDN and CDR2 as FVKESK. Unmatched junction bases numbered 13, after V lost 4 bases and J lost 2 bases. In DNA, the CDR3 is TGTGCCAGCAGCCTCCACTATAGCGGGGACTCTACCTACAATGAGCAGTTCTTC. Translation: CASSLHYSGDSTYNEQFF.

CDR3 in amino acids: CASSVSGGVFSGNTIYF. As DNA, the CDR3 is TGTGCCAGCAGTGTATCCGGGGGGGTATTTTCTGGAAACACCATATATTTT. The rearrangement joins TRBV2 to TRBJ1-3, with D possibly TRBD1 on 5 matching bases. The germline CDR1 and CDR2 sequences are SNHLY and FYNNEI. The V gene lost 4 bases and the J gene lost 1 base, with 17 bases spanning the gap. This CDR3 comprises 17 residues.

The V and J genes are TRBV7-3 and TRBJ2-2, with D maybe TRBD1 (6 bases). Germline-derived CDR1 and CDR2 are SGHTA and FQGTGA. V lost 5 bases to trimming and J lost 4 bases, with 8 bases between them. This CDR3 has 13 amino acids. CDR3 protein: CASSIRGTGELFF. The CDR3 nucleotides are TGTGCCAGCAGCATCAGGGGCACCGGGGAGCTGTTTTTT. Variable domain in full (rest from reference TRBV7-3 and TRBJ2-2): GAGVSQTPSNKVTEKGKYVELRCDPISGHTALYWYRQSLGQGPEFLIYFQGTGAADDSGLPNDRFFAVRPEGSVSTLKIQRTERGDSAVYLCASSIRGTGELFFGEGSRLTVL.

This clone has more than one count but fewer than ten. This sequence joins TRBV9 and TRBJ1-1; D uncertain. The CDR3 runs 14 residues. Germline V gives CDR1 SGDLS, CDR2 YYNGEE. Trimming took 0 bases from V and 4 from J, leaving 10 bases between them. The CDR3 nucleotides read TGTGCCAGCAGCGTAGCCCCCGCTATCACTGAAGCTTTCTTT. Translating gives CASSVAPAITEAFF.

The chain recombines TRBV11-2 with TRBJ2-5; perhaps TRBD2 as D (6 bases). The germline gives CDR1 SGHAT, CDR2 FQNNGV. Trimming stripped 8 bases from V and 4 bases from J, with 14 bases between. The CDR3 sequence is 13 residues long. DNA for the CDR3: TGTGCCAGCGGAGGGGCAGCGCGAGAGACCCAGTACTTC. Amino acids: CASGGAARETQYF.

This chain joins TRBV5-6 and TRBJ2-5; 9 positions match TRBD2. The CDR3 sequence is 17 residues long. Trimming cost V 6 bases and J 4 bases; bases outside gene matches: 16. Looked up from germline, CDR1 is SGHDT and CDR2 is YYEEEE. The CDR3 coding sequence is TGTGCCAGCATTCGGATGGGACTAGCTGGGATGGGAGAGACCCAGTACTTC. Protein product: CASIRMGLAGMGETQYF.

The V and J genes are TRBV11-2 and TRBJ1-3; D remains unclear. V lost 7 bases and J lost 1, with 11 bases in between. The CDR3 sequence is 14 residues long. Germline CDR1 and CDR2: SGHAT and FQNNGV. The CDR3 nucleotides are TGTGCCAGCACCCCACCGCCTTCTGGAAACACCATATATTTT. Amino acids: CASTPPPSGNTIYF.

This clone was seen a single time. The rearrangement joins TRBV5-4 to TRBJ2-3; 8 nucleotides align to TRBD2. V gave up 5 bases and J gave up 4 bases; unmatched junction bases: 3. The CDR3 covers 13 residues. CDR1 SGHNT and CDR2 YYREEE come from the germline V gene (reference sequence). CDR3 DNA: TGTGCCAGCAGACTAGCGGTAGCAGATACGCAGTATTTT. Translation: CASRLAVADTQYF.

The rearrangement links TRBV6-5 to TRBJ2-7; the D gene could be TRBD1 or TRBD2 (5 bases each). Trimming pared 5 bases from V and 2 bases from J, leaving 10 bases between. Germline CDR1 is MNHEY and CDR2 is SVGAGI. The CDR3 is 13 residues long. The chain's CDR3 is CASSVGTAYEQYF. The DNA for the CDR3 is TGTGCCAGCAGTGTCGGGACGGCCTACGAGCAGTACTTC.

CDR3 DNA: TGTGCCAGCAGTCCATATGGGTCGGGACTAGCGGGGGCCGCAGATACGCAGTATTTT. It encodes CASSPYGSGLAGAADTQYF. The rearrangement uses TRBV28 and TRBJ2-3; TRBD2 agrees at 14 bases. This CDR3 contains 19 residues. Losses at the gene ends were 5 bases for V and 4 bases for J; bases not matched to a gene: 14. CDR1 is MDHEN, CDR2 SYDVKM, per germline.

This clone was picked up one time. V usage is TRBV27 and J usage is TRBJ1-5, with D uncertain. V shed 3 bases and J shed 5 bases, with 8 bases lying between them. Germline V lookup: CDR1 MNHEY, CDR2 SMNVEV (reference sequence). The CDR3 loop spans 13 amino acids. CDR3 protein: CASSLAPYQPQHF. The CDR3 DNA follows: TGTGCCAGCAGTTTGGCCCCTTATCAGCCCCAGCATTTT.